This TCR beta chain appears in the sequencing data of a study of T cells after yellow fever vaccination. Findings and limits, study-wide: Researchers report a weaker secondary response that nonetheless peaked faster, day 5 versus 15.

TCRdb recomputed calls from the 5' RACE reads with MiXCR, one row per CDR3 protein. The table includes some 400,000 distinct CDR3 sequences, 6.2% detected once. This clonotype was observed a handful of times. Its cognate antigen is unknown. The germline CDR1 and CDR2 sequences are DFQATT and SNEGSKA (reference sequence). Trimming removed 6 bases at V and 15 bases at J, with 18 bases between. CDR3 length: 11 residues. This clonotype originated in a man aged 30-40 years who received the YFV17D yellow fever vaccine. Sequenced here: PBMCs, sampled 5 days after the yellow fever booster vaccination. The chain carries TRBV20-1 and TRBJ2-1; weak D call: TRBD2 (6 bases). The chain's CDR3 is CSATLPGLMFF. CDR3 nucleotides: TGCAGTGCCACACTTCCGGGACTTATGTTCTTC.